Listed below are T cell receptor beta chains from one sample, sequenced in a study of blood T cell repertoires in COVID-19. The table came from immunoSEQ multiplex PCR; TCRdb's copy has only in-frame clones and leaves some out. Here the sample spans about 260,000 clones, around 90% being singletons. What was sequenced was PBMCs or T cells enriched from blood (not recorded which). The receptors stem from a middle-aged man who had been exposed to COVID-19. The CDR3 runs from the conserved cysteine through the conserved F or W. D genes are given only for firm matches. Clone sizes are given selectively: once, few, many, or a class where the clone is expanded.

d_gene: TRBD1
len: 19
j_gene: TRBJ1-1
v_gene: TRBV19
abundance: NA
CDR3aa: CASIHERGDRGRLRTEAFF
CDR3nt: TGTGCCAGTATCCACGAGAGGGGGGACAGGGGGCGACTGAGGACTGAAGCTTTCTTT

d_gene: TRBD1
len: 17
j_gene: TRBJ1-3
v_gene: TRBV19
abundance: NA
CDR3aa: CASSPVSGTGYGNTIYF
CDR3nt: TGTGCCAGTAGTCCCGTTTCCGGGACAGGGTATGGAAACACCATATATTTT

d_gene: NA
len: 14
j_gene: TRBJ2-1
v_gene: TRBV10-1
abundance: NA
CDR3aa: CASSGIAAANEQFF
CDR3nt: TGCGCCAGCAGCGGGATCGCGGCGGCTAATGAGCAGTTCTTC

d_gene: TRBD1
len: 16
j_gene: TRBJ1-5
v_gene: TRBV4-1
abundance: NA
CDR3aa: CASSQVGQGANQPQHF
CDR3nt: TGCGCCAGCAGCCAAGTTGGGCAGGGGGCGAATCAGCCCCAGCATTTT

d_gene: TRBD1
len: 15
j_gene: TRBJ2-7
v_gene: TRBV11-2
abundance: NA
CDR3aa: CASTPDRASSYEQYF
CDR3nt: TGTGCCAGCACACCCGACAGGGCCAGCTCCTACGAGCAGTACTTC

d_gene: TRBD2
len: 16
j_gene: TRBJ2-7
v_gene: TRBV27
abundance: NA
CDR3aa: CASSLAGLAGPYEQYF
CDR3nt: TGTGCCAGCAGTTTAGCGGGACTAGCGGGACCCTACGAGCAGTACTTC

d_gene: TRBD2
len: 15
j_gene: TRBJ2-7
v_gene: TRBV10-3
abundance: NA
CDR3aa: CAISDSSSGSYEQYF
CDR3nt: TGTGCCATCAGTGACTCTTCTAGCGGGAGCTACGAGCAGTACTTC

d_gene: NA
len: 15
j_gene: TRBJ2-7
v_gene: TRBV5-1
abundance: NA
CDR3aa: CASSLEQPTSYEQYF
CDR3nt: TGCGCCAGCAGCTTGGAACAACCGACATCCTACGAGCAGTACTTC

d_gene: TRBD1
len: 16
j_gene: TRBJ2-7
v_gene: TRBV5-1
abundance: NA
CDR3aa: CASRYLTGQVAYEQYF
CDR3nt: TGCGCCAGCAGATACCTAACAGGACAGGTCGCCTACGAGCAGTACTTC

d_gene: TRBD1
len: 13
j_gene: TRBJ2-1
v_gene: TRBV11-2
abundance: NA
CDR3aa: CASSPGQGSEQFF
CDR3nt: TGTGCCAGCAGCCCCGGACAGGGCAGTGAGCAGTTCTTC

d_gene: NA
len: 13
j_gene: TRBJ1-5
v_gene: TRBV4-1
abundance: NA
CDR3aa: CASSQNRVQPQHF
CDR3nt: TGCGCCAGCAGCCAAAACAGGGTGCAGCCCCAGCATTTT

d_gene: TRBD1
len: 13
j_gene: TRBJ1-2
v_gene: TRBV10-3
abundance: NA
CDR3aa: CAISSPGDSGYTF
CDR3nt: TGTGCCATCAGCTCACCCGGGGACAGTGGCTACACCTTC

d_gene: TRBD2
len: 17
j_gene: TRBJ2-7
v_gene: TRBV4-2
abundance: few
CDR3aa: CASSQVVAGGLGYEQYF
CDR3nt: TGTGCCAGCAGCCAAGTCGTAGCGGGAGGCCTGGGGTACGAGCAGTACTTC

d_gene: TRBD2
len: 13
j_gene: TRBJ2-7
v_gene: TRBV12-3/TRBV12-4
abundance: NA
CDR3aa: CASSWTSGYEQYF
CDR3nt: TGTGCCAGCAGTTGGACTAGCGGGTACGAGCAGTACTTC

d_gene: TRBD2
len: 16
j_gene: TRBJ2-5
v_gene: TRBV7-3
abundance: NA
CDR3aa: CASSLIPGLPSETQYF
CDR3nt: TGTGCCAGCAGCTTAATTCCGGGACTACCCTCGGAGACCCAGTACTTC

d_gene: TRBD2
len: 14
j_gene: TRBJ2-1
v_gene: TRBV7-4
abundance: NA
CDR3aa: CASSLGGRGNEQFF
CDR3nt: TGTGCCAGCAGCTTAGGCGGGAGGGGCAATGAGCAGTTCTTC

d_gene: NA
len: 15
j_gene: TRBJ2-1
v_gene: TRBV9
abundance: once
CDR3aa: CASSARLGAYNEQFF
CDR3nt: TGTGCCAGCAGCGCCCGACTAGGGGCCTACAATGAGCAGTTCTTC

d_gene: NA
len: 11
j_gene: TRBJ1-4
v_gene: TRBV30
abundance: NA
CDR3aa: CAWSVQEKLFF
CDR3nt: TGTGCCTGGAGTGTACAAGAAAAACTGTTTTTT

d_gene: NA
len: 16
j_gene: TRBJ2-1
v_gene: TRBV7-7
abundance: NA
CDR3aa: CASSYLGRSSYNEQFF
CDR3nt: TGTGCCAGCAGCTATCTGGGCCGAAGCTCCTACAATGAGCAGTTCTTC

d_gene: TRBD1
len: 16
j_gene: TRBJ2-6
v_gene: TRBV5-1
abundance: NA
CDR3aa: CASRLTGVSGANVLTF
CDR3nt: TGCGCCAGCAGACTGACAGGGGTCTCTGGGGCCAACGTCCTGACTTTC

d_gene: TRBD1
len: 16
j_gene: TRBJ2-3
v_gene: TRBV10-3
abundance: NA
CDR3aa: CAISGGTGAMADTQYF
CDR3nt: TGTGCCATCAGTGGCGGGACAGGGGCGATGGCAGATACGCAGTATTTT

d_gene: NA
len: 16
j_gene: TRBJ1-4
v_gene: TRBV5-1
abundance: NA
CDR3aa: CASSARPGQQNEKLFF
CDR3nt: TGCGCCAGCAGCGCGAGGCCCGGACAGCAGAATGAAAAACTGTTTTTT

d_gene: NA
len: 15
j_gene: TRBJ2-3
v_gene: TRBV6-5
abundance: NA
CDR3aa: CASSLRGMSTDTQYF
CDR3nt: TGTGCCAGCTCACTACGGGGAATGAGCACAGATACGCAGTATTTT

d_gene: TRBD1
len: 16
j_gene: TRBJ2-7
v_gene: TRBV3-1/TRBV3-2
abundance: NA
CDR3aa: CASSLGTGTGAYEQYF
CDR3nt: TGTGCCAGCAGCCTGGGCACCGGGACAGGGGCCTACGAGCAGTACTTC

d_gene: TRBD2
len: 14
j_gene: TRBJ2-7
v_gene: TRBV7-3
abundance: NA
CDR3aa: CASSLTGTSGEQYF
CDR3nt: TGTGCCAGCAGCCTAACCGGGACTAGCGGCGAGCAGTACTTC

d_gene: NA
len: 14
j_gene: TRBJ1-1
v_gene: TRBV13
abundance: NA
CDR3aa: CASSLGRAVTEAFF
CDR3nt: TGTGCCAGCAGCCTGGGGAGGGCGGTCACTGAAGCTTTCTTT

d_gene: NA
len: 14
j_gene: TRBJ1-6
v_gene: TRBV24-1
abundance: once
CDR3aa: CATSVGVNNSPLHF
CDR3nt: TGTGCCACCAGTGTAGGGGTTAATAATTCACCCCTCCACTTT

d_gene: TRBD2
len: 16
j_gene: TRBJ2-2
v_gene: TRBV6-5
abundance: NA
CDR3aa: CASSYGLAGGTGELFF
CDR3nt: TGTGCCAGCAGTTACGGCCTAGCGGGGGGGACCGGGGAGCTGTTTTTT

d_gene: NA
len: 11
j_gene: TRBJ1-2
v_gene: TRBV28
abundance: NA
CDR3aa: CASLRDYGYTF
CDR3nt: TGTGCCAGCCTTCGGGACTATGGCTACACCTTC

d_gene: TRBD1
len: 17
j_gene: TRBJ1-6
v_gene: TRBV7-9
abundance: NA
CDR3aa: CASSPHKSRQGDSPLHF
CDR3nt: TGTGCCAGCAGCCCCCACAAATCTCGACAGGGGGATTCACCCCTCCACTTT

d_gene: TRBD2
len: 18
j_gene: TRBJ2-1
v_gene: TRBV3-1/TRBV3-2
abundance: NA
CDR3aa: CASTPSRTSGSAYNEQFF
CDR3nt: TGTGCCAGCACTCCAAGTAGGACTAGCGGGTCTGCCTACAATGAGCAGTTCTTC

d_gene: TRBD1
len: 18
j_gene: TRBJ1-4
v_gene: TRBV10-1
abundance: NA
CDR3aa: CASSGGQGNIATNEKLFF
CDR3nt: TGCGCCAGCAGTGGTGGACAGGGAAATATTGCAACTAATGAAAAACTGTTTTTT

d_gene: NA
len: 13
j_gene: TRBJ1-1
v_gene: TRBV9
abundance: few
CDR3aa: CASSVDTAGEAFF
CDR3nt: TGTGCCAGCAGCGTAGATACAGCCGGGGAGGCTTTCTTT

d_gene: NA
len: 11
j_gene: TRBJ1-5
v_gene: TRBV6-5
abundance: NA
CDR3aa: CASQGNQPQHF
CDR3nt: TGTGCCAGCCAGGGGAATCAGCCCCAGCATTTT

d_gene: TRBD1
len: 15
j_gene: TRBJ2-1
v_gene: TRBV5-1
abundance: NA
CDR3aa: CASSSQGSSYNEQFF
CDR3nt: TGCGCCAGCAGCTCACAGGGGAGCTCCTACAATGAGCAGTTCTTC

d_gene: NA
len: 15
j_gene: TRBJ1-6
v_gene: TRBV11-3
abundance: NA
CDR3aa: CASSLAGGYNSPLHF
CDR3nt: TGTGCCAGCAGCTTAGCCGGGGGATATAATTCACCCCTCCACTTT

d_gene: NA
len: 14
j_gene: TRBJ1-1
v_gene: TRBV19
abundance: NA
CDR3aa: CASSLEGLNTEAFF
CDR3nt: TGTGCCAGTAGTTTGGAGGGTTTGAACACTGAAGCTTTCTTT

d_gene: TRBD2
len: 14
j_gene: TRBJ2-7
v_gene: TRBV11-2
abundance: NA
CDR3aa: CASSLRLAGVEQYF
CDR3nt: TGTGCCAGCAGCTTAAGGCTAGCGGGTGTCGAGCAGTACTTC

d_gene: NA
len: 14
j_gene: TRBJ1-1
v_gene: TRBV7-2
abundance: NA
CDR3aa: CASSNDSPNTEAFF
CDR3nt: TGTGCCAGCAGCAATGACAGCCCGAACACTGAAGCTTTCTTT

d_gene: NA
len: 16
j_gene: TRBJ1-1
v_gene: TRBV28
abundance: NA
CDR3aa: CASSIKGLALNTEAFF
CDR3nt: TGTGCCAGCTCAATTAAGGGGTTAGCCCTGAACACTGAAGCTTTCTTT

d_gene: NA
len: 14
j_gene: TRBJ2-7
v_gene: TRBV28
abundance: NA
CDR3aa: CASSLPGQRYEQYF
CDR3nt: TGTGCCAGCAGCTTACCCGGACAGCGTTACGAGCAGTACTTC

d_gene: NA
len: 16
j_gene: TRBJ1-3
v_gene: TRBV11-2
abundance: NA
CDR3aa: CASSSGGTAIRNTIYF
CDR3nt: TGTGCCAGCAGCTCAGGTGGAACGGCGATCCGAAACACCATATATTTT

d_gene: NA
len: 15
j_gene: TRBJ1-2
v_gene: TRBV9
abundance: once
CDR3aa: CASSGGQDVGYGYTF
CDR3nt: TGTGCCAGCAGCGGGGGCCAGGACGTTGGGTATGGCTACACCTTC

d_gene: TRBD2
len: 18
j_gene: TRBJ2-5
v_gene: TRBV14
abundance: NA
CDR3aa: CASSQGSSGTSRIETQYF
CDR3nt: TGTGCCAGCAGCCAAGGTTCCTCCGGGACTAGTCGTATTGAGACCCAGTACTTC

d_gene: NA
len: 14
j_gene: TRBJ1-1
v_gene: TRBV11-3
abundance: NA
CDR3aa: CASSLEGPNTEAFF
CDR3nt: TGTGCCAGCAGCTTAGAGGGCCCGAACACTGAAGCTTTCTTT

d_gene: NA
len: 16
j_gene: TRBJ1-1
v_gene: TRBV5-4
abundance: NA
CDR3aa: CASSILDTHKNTEAFF
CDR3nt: TGTGCCAGCAGCATTCTGGACACCCATAAGAACACTGAAGCTTTCTTT

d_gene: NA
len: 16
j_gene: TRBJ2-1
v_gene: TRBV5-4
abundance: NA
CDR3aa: CASTLSRGSDNNEQFF
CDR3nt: TGTGCCAGCACCCTTTCACGCGGATCAGATAACAATGAGCAGTTCTTC

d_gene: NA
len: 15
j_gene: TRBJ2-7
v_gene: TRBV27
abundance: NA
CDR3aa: CASSFSRNIAYEQYF
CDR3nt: TGTGCCAGCAGTTTTTCGCGGAATATCGCCTACGAGCAGTACTTC

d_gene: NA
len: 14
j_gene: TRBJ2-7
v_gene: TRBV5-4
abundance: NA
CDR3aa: CASSLTGSTYEQYF
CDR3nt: TGTGCCAGCAGTTTAACGGGATCAACCTACGAGCAGTACTTC

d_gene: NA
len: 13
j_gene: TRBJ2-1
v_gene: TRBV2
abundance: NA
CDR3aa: CASTWRTYNEQFF
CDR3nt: TGTGCCAGCACCTGGCGGACCTACAATGAGCAGTTCTTC

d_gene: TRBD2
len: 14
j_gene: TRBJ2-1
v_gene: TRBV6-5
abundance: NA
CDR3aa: CASSYSASGIEQFF
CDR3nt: TGTGCCAGCAGTTACTCGGCTAGCGGGATTGAGCAGTTCTTC

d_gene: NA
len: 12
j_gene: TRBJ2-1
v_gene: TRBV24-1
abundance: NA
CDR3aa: CATSVVRGEQFF
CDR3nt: TGTGCCACCAGTGTAGTCCGGGGGGAGCAGTTCTTC

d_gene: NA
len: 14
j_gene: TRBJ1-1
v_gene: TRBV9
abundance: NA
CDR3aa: CASSHDGGSTEAFF
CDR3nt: TGTGCCAGCAGCCACGACGGGGGGAGCACTGAAGCTTTCTTT

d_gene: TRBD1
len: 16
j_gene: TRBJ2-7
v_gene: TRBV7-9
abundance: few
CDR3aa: CASSTTRTGGNYEQYF
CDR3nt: TGTGCCAGCAGCACCACGCGGACAGGGGGAAACTACGAGCAGTACTTC

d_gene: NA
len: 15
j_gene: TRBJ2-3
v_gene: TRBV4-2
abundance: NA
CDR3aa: CASSQAARGTDTQYF
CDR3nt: TGTGCCAGCAGCCAAGCCGCCAGGGGCACAGATACGCAGTATTTT